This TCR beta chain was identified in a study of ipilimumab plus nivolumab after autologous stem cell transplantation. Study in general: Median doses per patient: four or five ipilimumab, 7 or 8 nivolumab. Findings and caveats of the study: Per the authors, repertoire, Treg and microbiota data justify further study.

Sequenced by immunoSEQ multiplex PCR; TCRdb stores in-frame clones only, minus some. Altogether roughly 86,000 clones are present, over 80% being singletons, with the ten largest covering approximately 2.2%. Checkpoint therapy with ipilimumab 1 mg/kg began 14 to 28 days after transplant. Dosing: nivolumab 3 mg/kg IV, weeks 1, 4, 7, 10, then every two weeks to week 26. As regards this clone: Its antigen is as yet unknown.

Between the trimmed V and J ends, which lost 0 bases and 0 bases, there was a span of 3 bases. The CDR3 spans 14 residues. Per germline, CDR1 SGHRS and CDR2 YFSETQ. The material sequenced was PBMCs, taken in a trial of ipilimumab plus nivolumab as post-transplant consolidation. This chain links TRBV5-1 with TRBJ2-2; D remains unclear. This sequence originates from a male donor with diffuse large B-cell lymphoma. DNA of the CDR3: TGCGCCAGCAGCTTGGCGACGAACACCGGGGAGCTGTTTTTT. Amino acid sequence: CASSLATNTGELFF.